This section outlines one T cell receptor beta chain sequence together with its context. The antigen is unknown. This specimen comes from a study of T cell responses to AZD1222 COVID-19 vaccine. Study-wide results and caveats: Donors were chiefly white British, with a greater number of females, and clonal diversity was perhaps underestimated.

The method was immunoSEQ multiplex PCR; TCRdb's version includes in-frame clones alone and lacks a portion of them. The table lists about 130,000 clones, 88% of them singletons. The sample here was peripheral blood, taken on day 0 of AZD1222 vaccination. The TCR originated in an adult in good health.

In DNA form, the CDR3 reads TGTGCCAGCAGCTTGGAAGGTCCGAACACCGGGGAGCTGTTTTTT. This encodes CASSLEGPNTGELFF. This chain uses TRBV5-6 with TRBJ2-2; no reliable D call. V was cut by 0 bases and J by 0 bases, with 6 bases left in between. Germline values: CDR1 SGHDT, CDR2 YYEEEE. The CDR3 loop spans 15 amino acids.